The subject of this entry is one T cell receptor (beta chain). The antigen is undetermined. V shed 8 bases and J 6 bases; nucleotides not matched to a gene: 9. The CDR3 spans 15 residues. Germline CDR1 is WSHSY and CDR2 is SAAADI. This specimen belongs to a study of early T cells in non-severe SARS-CoV-2 infection. Study-level points and caveats: Comparison of clonotypes with VDJdb favored anti-spike CD8 responses while missing private and CD4 specificities.

Unique molecular identifier tags were affixed to discrete cDNA molecules. TCRdb itself ran the 5' RACE reads through MiXCR, one entry per CDR3 protein. Of roughly 81,000 distinct CDR3 sequences listed, 9.5% to 13% were seen once; the top ten hold approximately 2.4%. The sample taken for sequencing was whole blood. V and J are TRBV10-2 and TRBJ2-7; 14 nucleotides agree with TRBD2. The TCR was taken from an adult who was a healthcare worker with PCR-confirmed SARS-CoV-2 infection or an uninfected control (not recorded which). The CDR3 sequence: CASAGTSGSLGEQYF. CDR3 sequence (DNA): TGCGCCAGCGCCGGGACTAGCGGGAGCTTAGGCGAGCAGTACTTC.